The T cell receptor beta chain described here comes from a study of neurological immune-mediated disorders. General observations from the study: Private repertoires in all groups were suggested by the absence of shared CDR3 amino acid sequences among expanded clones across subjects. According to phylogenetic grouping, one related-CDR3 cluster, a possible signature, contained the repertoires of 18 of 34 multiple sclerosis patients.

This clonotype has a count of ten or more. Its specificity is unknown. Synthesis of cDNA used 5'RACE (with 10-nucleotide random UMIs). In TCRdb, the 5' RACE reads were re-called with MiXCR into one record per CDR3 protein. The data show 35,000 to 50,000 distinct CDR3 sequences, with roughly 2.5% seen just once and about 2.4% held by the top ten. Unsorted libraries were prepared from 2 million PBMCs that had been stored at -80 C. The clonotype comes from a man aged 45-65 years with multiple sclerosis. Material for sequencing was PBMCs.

This CDR3 reads CASSQDRTANEQFF. CDR3 bases: TGTGCCAGCAGCCAAGATCGGACAGCTAATGAGCAGTTCTTC. J is TRBJ2-1 and V is TRBV3-1; tentatively, D is TRBD1 (6 bases). CDR1 is LGHDT and CDR2 is YNNKEL in the germline V gene (reference sequence). Trimming cost V 0 bases and J 7 bases, with 10 bases left between them. The CDR3 covers 14 residues.